This T cell receptor (beta chain) was retrieved from a study of T cells after posttransplantation cyclophosphamide. Whole-study results and caveats: Later blood repertoires were often dominated by clones from the donor CD8+ memory compartment.

In regard to this clone: No antigen is known for it.

Trimming cost V 4 bases and J 1 base, with 11 bases left between them. This CDR3 region has 14 residues. Germline CDR1 reads SGDLS; CDR2 reads YYNGEE. Busulfan-fludarabine conditioning, marrow transplant, and cyclophosphamide on days +3 and +4 were administered. Measured with immunoSEQ multiplex PCR; TCRdb has only the in-frame clones, and not every one. In the table there are about 4,000 clones, more than 80% of which are singletons. This sequence joins TRBV9 and TRBJ1-1, with D perhaps matching TRBD1 (5 bases). The sequencing here drew on CD4+ T cells sorted from blood, taken 242 days after a stem cell transplant with posttransplant cyclophosphamide. The clonotype originates from a male patient in his 30s who received an allogeneic stem cell transplant from a related donor, was CMV-positive, and had no GVHD. Part of the T cell pool may stem from the graft donor. CDR3: CASSPTTANTEAFF. The CDR3 nucleotides read TGTGCCAGCAGCCCAACGACAGCGAACACTGAAGCTTTCTTT.